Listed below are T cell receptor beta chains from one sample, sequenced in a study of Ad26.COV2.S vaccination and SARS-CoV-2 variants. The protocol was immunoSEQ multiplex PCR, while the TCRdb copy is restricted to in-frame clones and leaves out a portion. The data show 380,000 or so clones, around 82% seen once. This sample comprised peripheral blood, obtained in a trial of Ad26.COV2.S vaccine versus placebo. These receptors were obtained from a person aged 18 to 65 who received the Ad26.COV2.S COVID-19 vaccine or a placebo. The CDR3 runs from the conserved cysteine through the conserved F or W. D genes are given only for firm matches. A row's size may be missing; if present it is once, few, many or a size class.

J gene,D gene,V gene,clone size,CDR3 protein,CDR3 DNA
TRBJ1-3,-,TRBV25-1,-,CASSEMRLSGNTIYF,TGTGCCAGCAGTGAAATGCGTCTCTCTGGAAACACCATATATTTT
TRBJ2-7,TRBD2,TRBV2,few,CASTQLAGYEQYF,TGTGCCAGCACCCAGCTAGCGGGGTACGAGCAGTACTTC
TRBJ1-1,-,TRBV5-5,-,CASSQWWGAGEAFF,TGTGCCAGCAGCCAATGGTGGGGGGCAGGTGAAGCTTTCTTT
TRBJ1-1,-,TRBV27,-,CASTLTGLNTEAFF,TGTGCCAGCACTCTTACAGGGCTGAACACTGAAGCTTTCTTT
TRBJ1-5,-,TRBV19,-,CASSITGSNQPQHF,TGTGCCAGTAGTATAACGGGCAGCAATCAGCCCCAGCATTTT
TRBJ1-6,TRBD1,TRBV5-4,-,CASSPGQGDSPLHF,TGTGCCAGCAGCCCGGGACAGGGTGATTCACCCCTCCACTTT
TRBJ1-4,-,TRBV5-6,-,CASSLGDSNEKLFF,TGTGCCAGCAGCTTGGGAGATTCTAATGAAAAACTGTTTTTT
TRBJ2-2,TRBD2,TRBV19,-,CASSKQLAGRGGELFF,TGTGCCAGTAGCAAACAACTAGCGGGGAGGGGCGGGGAGCTGTTTTTT
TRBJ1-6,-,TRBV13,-,CASSRGTLYGSPLHF,TGTGCCAGCAGTAGGGGAACCCTATATGGTTCACCCCTCCACTTT
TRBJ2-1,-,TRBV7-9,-,CASIPSRRSYNEQFF,TGTGCCAGCATTCCTAGCAGACGCTCGTACAATGAGCAGTTCTTC
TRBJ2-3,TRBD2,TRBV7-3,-,CASSLVAGALEGQYF,TGTGCCAGCAGCTTAGTAGCGGGGGCCCTAGAGGGGCAGTATTTT
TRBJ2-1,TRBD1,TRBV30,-,CAWNRQGAFNEQFF,TGTGCCTGGAACCGACAGGGGGCGTTCAATGAGCAGTTCTTC
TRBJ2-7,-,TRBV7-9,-,CASSLTGLPSDEQYF,TGTGCCAGCAGCTTAACGGGACTCCCCTCCGACGAGCAGTACTTC
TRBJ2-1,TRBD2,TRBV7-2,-,CASSFRTSGYNEQFF,TGTGCCAGCAGCTTCAGGACTAGCGGATACAATGAGCAGTTCTTC
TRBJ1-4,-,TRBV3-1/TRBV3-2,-,CASSQDRALTNEKLFF,TGTGCCAGCAGCCAAGACAGGGCTCTCACTAATGAAAAACTGTTTTTT
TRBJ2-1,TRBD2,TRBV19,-,CASSIGTSGRIYNEQFF,TGTGCCAGTAGTATAGGGACTAGCGGGAGAATCTACAATGAGCAGTTCTTC
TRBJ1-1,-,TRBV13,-,CASSSPGNTEAFF,TGTGCCAGCAGCTCCCCAGGAAACACTGAAGCTTTCTTT
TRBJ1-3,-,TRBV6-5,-,CASSPSDSGNTIYF,TGTGCCAGCAGTCCTTCCGACTCTGGAAACACCATATATTTT
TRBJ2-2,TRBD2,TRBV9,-,CASSTAGGPRELFF,TGTGCCAGCAGCACAGCGGGAGGGCCCAGGGAGCTGTTTTTT
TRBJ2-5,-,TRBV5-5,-,CASSFLTSRYQETQYF,TGTGCCAGCAGCTTCCTGACTAGTCGATACCAAGAGACCCAGTACTTC
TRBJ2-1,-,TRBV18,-,CASSPSSDEQFF,TGTGCCAGCTCACCTAGTTCAGATGAGCAGTTCTTC
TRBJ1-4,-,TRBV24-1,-,CATSDNRQVRSEKLFF,TGTGCCACCAGTGACAATAGACAGGTAAGAAGTGAAAAACTGTTTTTT
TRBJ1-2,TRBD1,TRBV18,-,CASSPSQATGETYGYTF,TGTGCCAGCTCACCGTCTCAAGCGACAGGGGAGACTTATGGCTACACCTTC
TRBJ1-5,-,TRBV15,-,CATSRDVGLSNQPQHF,TGTGCCACCAGCAGAGATGTCGGCCTGAGCAATCAGCCCCAGCATTTT
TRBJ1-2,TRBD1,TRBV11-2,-,CASSGVRPGGAYGYTF,TGTGCCAGCAGCGGTGTTAGGCCAGGGGGCGCCTATGGCTACACCTTC
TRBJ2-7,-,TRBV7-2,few,CASSRDARYEQYF,TGTGCCAGCAGTCGGGACGCCCGCTACGAGCAGTACTTC
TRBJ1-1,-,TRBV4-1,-,CASSQVDGVGAFF,TGCGCCAGCAGCCAAGTGGACGGGGTAGGCGCTTTCTTT
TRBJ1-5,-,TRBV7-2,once,CASTSVVNQPQHF,TGTGCCAGCACCTCCGTCGTAAACCAGCCCCAGCATTTT
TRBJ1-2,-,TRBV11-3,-,CASSTGQRVYTF,TGTGCCAGCAGCACAGGACAGCGAGTGTACACCTTC
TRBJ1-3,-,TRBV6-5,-,CASMESARRNTIYF,TGTGCCAGCATGGAGTCGGCAAGGAGAAACACCATATATTTT
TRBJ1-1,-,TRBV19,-,CASSLGTRSTEAFF,TGTGCCAGTAGTTTGGGGACTAGGAGCACTGAAGCTTTCTTT
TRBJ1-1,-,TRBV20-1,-,CSASVGVWAEAFF,TGCAGTGCTAGTGTCGGGGTTTGGGCTGAAGCTTTCTTT
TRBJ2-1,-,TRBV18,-,CASSPEGAVEQFF,TGTGCCAGCTCACCCGAAGGGGCGGTTGAGCAGTTCTTC
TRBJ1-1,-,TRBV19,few,CASSTIRDHTEAFF,TGTGCCAGTAGTACTATCAGGGATCATACTGAAGCTTTCTTT
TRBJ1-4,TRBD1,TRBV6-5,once,CASSSTRTGGREKLFF,TGTGCCAGCAGTTCCACAAGGACAGGGGGGAGGGAAAAACTGTTTTTT
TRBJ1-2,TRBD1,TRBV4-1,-,CASSQPGTVYGYTF,TGCGCCAGCAGCCAACCTGGGACAGTCTATGGCTACACCTTC
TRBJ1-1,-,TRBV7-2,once,CASSFLRQFSEAFF,TGTGCCAGCAGCTTTTTGAGGCAATTTAGTGAAGCTTTCTTT
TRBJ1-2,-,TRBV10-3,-,CAISESGTAYGYTF,TGTGCCATCAGTGAGTCGGGGACGGCGTATGGCTACACCTTC
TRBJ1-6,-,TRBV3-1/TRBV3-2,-,CASSQGRYTISPLHF,TGTGCCAGCAGCCAGGGTCGCTATACCATATCACCCCTCCACTTT
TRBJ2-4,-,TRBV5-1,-,CARSRAGGKAIQYF,TGCGCCAGATCTAGAGCCGGCGGGAAGGCCATTCAGTACTTC
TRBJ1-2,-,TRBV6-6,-,CASSSSLVYGYTF,TGTGCCAGCAGTAGCAGTCTTGTCTATGGCTACACCTTC
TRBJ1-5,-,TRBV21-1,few,CASSRTGSNQPQHF,TGTGCCAGCAGCAGGACAGGGAGCAATCAGCCCCAGCATTTT
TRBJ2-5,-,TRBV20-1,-,CSARIWGTQYF,TGCAGTGCTAGAATCTGGGGGACCCAGTACTTC
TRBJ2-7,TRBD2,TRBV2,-,CASSAVTSGEQYF,TGTGCCAGCAGTGCTGTGACTAGCGGTGAGCAGTACTTC
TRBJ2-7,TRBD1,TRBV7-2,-,CASSFRQGAGEQYF,TGTGCCAGCAGCTTCCGACAGGGGGCGGGGGAGCAGTACTTC